The rows below give T cell receptor beta chains drawn from one sample of a study of cytomegalovirus exposure and HLA in healthy donors. Libraries were prepared by immunoSEQ multiplex PCR; TCRdb keeps only in-frame clonotypes and omits some of them. The sample has about 130,000 clones; over 60% are singletons. The sample comprised PBMCs. All receptors come from a man aged 18 to 35 in good health and CMV-seronegative. The CDR3 runs from the conserved cysteine through the conserved F or W. Fields, in order: clone size, J gene, D gene, V gene, CDR3 protein, CDR3 DNA. The D gene is left open where the match is weak. The size of a clone is reported for some rows only, either as once, few or many, or as a class for expanded clones.

-	TRBJ2-3	TRBD2	TRBV12-5	CASGSLAGGYTDTQYF	TGTGCTAGTGGTTCGTTAGCGGGAGGGTACACAGATACGCAGTATTTT
-	TRBJ2-3	TRBD1	TRBV4-2	CASSQGTGPDTQYF	TGTGCCAGCAGCCAAGGGACAGGGCCAGATACGCAGTATTTT
-	TRBJ2-5	-	TRBV25-1	CASSAGGTVQETQYF	TGTGCCAGCAGTGCTGGAGGCACGGTCCAAGAGACCCAGTACTTC
few	TRBJ1-5	-	TRBV10-3	CAISQSAGDQPQHF	TGTGCCATCAGCCAGTCGGCGGGTGATCAGCCCCAGCATTTT
-	TRBJ2-7	TRBD1	TRBV28	CASSLPLWTGAELKTYEQYF	TGTGCCAGCAGTTTACCCCTCTGGACAGGGGCCGAATTAAAGACCTACGAGCAGTACTTC
few	TRBJ1-1	TRBD1	TRBV5-6	CASSWTTGGEAFF	TGTGCCAGCAGCTGGACCACAGGGGGAGAAGCTTTCTTT
-	TRBJ2-5	TRBD2	TRBV9	CASSPTSGRSVQETQYF	TGTGCCAGCAGCCCGACTAGCGGGAGATCGGTCCAAGAGACCCAGTACTTC
-	TRBJ2-2	TRBD2	TRBV7-8	CASSFLLAGVRGELFF	TGTGCCAGCAGCTTCCTTCTAGCGGGAGTCCGGGGGGAGCTGTTTTTT
-	TRBJ2-3	-	TRBV11-2	CASSSSPSSGVGTDTQYF	TGTGCCAGCAGCTCTTCGCCTTCGTCGGGGGTAGGCACAGATACGCAGTATTTT
once	TRBJ2-1	TRBD2	TRBV7-3	CASSLRQGPWTSGRNEQFF	TGTGCCAGCAGCTTAAGACAGGGGCCTTGGACTAGCGGGAGGAATGAGCAGTTCTTC
-	TRBJ2-2	TRBD1	TRBV30	CAWSTAGQGFTGELFF	TGTGCCTGGAGTACCGCCGGACAGGGTTTTACCGGGGAGCTGTTTTTT
few	TRBJ2-5	-	TRBV18	CASSPGQQETQYF	TGTGCCAGCTCACCAGGACAGCAAGAGACCCAGTACTTC
-	TRBJ1-2	TRBD1	TRBV5-4	CASSRDRVVGGYTF	TGTGCCAGCAGTCGGGACAGGGTTGTGGGAGGCTACACCTTC
-	TRBJ2-4	-	TRBV2	CASRRGLAKNIQYF	TGTGCCAGCAGGAGGGGACTAGCCAAAAACATTCAGTACTTC
-	TRBJ2-3	TRBD2	TRBV19	CASYPRSGSGTDTQYF	TGTGCCAGTTACCCCCGTAGCGGGAGTGGGACAGATACGCAGTATTTT
-	TRBJ1-4	-	TRBV5-5	CASSRTGRGWVAPNEKLFF	TGTGCCAGCAGCCGGACGGGCAGAGGGTGGGTTGCGCCTAATGAAAAACTGTTTTTT
-	TRBJ2-5	TRBD1	TRBV27	CASRRTGGSHFETQYF	TGTGCCAGCAGGCGGACAGGGGGGAGTCACTTTGAGACCCAGTACTTC
once	TRBJ2-3	TRBD2	TRBV4-2	CASSRVVGLAGVSDTQYF	TGTGCCAGCAGCCGGGTGGTTGGACTAGCGGGAGTATCAGATACGCAGTATTTT
few	TRBJ1-1	TRBD1	TRBV6-6	CASSVQGADTEAFF	TGTGCCAGCAGTGTACAGGGGGCGGACACTGAAGCTTTCTTT
-	TRBJ1-6	-	TRBV28	CASSTGLDNSPLHF	TGTGCCAGCAGCACGGGACTGGATAATTCACCCCTCCACTTT
once	TRBJ2-1	-	TRBV14	CASSQLSYNEQFF	TGTGCCAGCAGCCAATTATCGTACAATGAGCAGTTCTTC
-	TRBJ2-3	TRBD2	TRBV11-2	CASSFSSGGRDTQYF	TGTGCCAGCAGCTTTTCCTCGGGAGGGAGAGATACGCAGTATTTT
-	TRBJ1-1	TRBD1	TRBV19	CASSDRGRNTEAFF	TGTGCCAGTAGCGACAGGGGGCGAAACACTGAAGCTTTCTTT
-	TRBJ1-4	TRBD1	TRBV11-2	CASSLGRGGQVDEKLFF	TGTGCCAGCAGCTTAGGGCGGGGGGGACAGGTGGATGAAAAACTGTTTTTT
few	TRBJ2-3	-	TRBV19	CASSTNTDTQYF	TGTGCCAGTAGTACCAACACAGATACGCAGTATTTT
-	TRBJ2-7	-	TRBV7-2	CASSQIYEQYF	TGTGCCAGCAGCCAGATTTACGAGCAGTACTTC
-	TRBJ2-3	-	TRBV7-9	CASSFGGTDTQYF	TGTGCCAGCAGCTTTGGAGGCACAGATACGCAGTATTTT
-	TRBJ1-2	TRBD1	TRBV19	CASSIRTGYGYTF	TGTGCCAGTAGTATACGGACAGGCTATGGCTACACCTTC
-	TRBJ1-2	-	TRBV6-5	CASSYSEQPYGYTF	TGTGCCAGCAGTTACTCTGAACAGCCCTATGGCTACACCTTC
few	TRBJ1-5	-	TRBV2	CASSERHGNQPQHF	TGTGCCAGCAGTGAACGACACGGCAATCAGCCCCAGCATTTT
-	TRBJ1-1	-	TRBV21-1	CASSESRDSTMNTEAFF	TGTGCCAGCAGCGAAAGCCGGGACAGTACCATGAACACTGAAGCTTTCTTT
-	TRBJ1-2	TRBD1	TRBV28	CASSTGGASSGYTF	TGTGCCAGCAGTACAGGGGGCGCGAGCTCTGGCTACACCTTC
-	TRBJ2-2	-	TRBV11-3	CASSLMRTGELFF	TGTGCCAGCAGCTTAATGAGGACCGGGGAGCTGTTTTTT
-	TRBJ2-3	-	TRBV19	CASSILVGGPQNTQYF	TGTGCCAGTAGTATACTGGTTGGAGGCCCCCAAAATACGCAGTATTTT
-	TRBJ2-1	TRBD1	TRBV11-2	CASSYRGRSFGLVDEQFF	TGTGCCAGCAGCTACAGGGGGCGATCCTTTGGTCTGGTGGATGAGCAGTTCTTC
-	TRBJ1-2	-	TRBV10-3	CAISESSGNYGYTF	TGTGCCATCAGTGAGTCCTCGGGGAACTATGGCTACACCTTC
-	TRBJ2-3	-	TRBV6-5	CASSYASRRGSDTQYF	TGTGCCAGCAGTTACGCGTCCCGGAGAGGTTCAGATACGCAGTATTTT
-	TRBJ2-3	-	TRBV7-9	CASSLGLSGGASDTQYF	TGTGCCAGCAGCTTAGGGCTCTCAGGAGGCGCGTCAGATACGCAGTATTTT
few	TRBJ1-3	-	TRBV4-2	CASSQDFSGASGNTIYF	TGTGCCAGCAGCCAAGATTTTTCAGGGGCTTCTGGAAACACCATATATTTT
-	TRBJ1-5	-	TRBV10-3	CAIRRESNQPQHF	TGTGCCATCCGCCGGGAGAGCAATCAGCCCCAGCATTTT
few	TRBJ2-1	TRBD1	TRBV5-6	CASSFRDRDLNEQFF	TGTGCCAGCAGTTTCCGGGACAGGGATTTGAATGAGCAGTTCTTC
-	TRBJ2-7	-	TRBV18	CASSPPAETYEQYF	TGTGCCAGCTCACCACCCGCAGAAACCTACGAGCAGTACTTC
-	TRBJ2-2	TRBD2	TRBV5-4	CASSLGLAGGWNTGELFF	TGTGCCAGCAGCTTGGGACTAGCGGGAGGCTGGAACACCGGGGAGCTGTTTTTT
few	TRBJ2-5	-	TRBV5-6	CASSLARGAGYF	TGTGCCAGCAGCTTGGCCAGGGGGGCAGGGTACTTC
-	TRBJ2-7	TRBD1	TRBV4-1	CASSQAQDRRYEQYF	TGCGCCAGCAGCCAAGCCCAGGACAGGAGATACGAGCAGTACTTC